The 23 T cell receptor beta chains listed next were all sequenced from one sample in a study of blood T cell repertoires in COVID-19. Assay: immunoSEQ multiplex PCR; the TCRdb copy retains only in-frame clones and omits some. The sample carries approximately 240,000 clones, around 90% recorded once. The sequenced sample consisted of PBMCs or T cells enriched from blood (not recorded which). These receptors were taken from a woman younger than 30 who had recovered from COVID-19.

This clone showed up just once. Other nucleotide sequences from this sample produce the same CDR3. The genes are TRBV4-2 and TRBJ1-5, with D unclear. This CDR3 is built from 13 residues. The V gene's germline CDR1 is LGHNA and CDR2 YNFKEQ. The V and J ends lost 0 bases and 6 bases respectively, with 6 bases between them. This CDR3 reads CASSQDLGQPQHF. The CDR3 nucleotides are TGTGCCAGCAGCCAAGATCTAGGTCAGCCCCAGCATTTT.

The chain joins TRBV18 to TRBJ2-7; 10 bases are a match to TRBD1. Trimming cost V 6 bases and J 3 bases; bases outside gene matches: 8. Per the germline V gene, CDR1 is KGHSH and CDR2 is LQKENI. There are 15 residues in the CDR3. As DNA, the CDR3 is TGTGCCAGCTCTCTCCTCCGGGACAGGGGCTACGAGCAGTACTTC. Amino acids: CASSLLRDRGYEQYF.

This clone has a single count. The rearrangement uses TRBV28 and TRBJ1-5; the D gene is possibly TRBD1 (5 bases). V was clipped by 6 bases and J by 4 bases, with 28 bases between them. The CDR3 has 19 residues. Per the germline V gene, CDR1 is MDHEN and CDR2 is SYDVKM. CDR3 bases: TGTGCCAGCAGGATAGGGAAGGGGCCCTCCTCGATAACTAATCAGCCCCAGCATTTT. The encoded protein is CASRIGKGPSSITNQPQHF.

The chain has TRBV2 and TRBJ2-7; D perhaps matches TRBD2 (6 bases). The V gene lost 11 bases and the J gene lost 3 bases, with 17 bases spanning the gap. This CDR3 spans 13 amino acids. The germline V gene has CDR1 SNHLY and CDR2 FYNNEI. The CDR3: CAATGAGLYEQYF. CDR3 nucleotide sequence: TGTGCCGCAACCGGAGCGGGTCTCTACGAGCAGTACTTC.

The genes are TRBV4-2 and TRBJ2-5; 12 bases align to TRBD2. The V gene end was trimmed by 2 bases and the J gene end by 7 bases; junction bases not matched to a gene: 5. CDR1 is LGHNA and CDR2 is YNFKEQ in the germline V gene. The CDR3 sequence is 15 residues long. Here the CDR3 reads CASSQNGTSGRTQYF. The CDR3 DNA sequence: TGTGCCAGCAGCCAAAATGGGACTAGCGGGCGGACCCAGTACTTC.

The V gene is TRBV2, the J gene TRBJ1-2, with 8 positions matching TRBD1. The V and J ends lost 10 bases and 7 bases, in that order; junction bases with no gene match: 5. Germline V gene data show CDR1 as SNHLY and CDR2 as FYNNEI. This CDR3 contains 11 residues. CDR3 loop: CANPDRAGYTF. CDR3 DNA: TGTGCCAACCCGGACAGGGCTGGCTACACCTTC.

The J gene is TRBJ2-7, the V gene TRBV19; TRBD1 matches at 8 bases. Germline-derived CDR1 and CDR2 are LNHDA and SQIVND (reference sequence). J was trimmed by 3 bases and V by 4 bases; bases with no gene match: 5. The CDR3 consists of 14 residues. CDR3 residues: CASSRTGLGYEQYF. The CDR3 nucleotides read TGTGCCAGTAGTAGGACAGGGCTAGGCTACGAGCAGTACTTC.

CDR3 DNA sequence: TGTGCCAGCAGCACAGGGGCTTATCAGCCCCAGCATTTT. Its translation: CASSTGAYQPQHF. The rearrangement uses TRBV6-5 and TRBJ1-5; 7 bases are a match to TRBD1. The J segment lost 5 bases and the V segment lost 6 bases, leaving 4 bases of the junction unmatched. Looked up from germline, CDR1 is MNHEY and CDR2 is SVGAGI. The CDR3 length is 13 residues.

This chain links TRBV19 with TRBJ1-1; 9 bases are shared with TRBD1. Germline trimming cut 7 bases from V and 4 bases from J; bases unmatched to any gene: 10. CDR1 LNHDA and CDR2 SQIVND come from the germline V gene (reference sequence). CDR3 size: 15 residues. The CDR3 sequence: CASITGGVRVTEAFF. In DNA, the CDR3 is TGTGCCAGTATAACAGGGGGCGTTCGGGTCACTGAAGCTTTCTTT.

A single count supports this clone. J is TRBJ2-3 and V is TRBV7-2; 10 bases align to TRBD2. CDR3 length: 17 amino acids. The ends lost 3 bases at V and 4 bases at J; junction bases unmatched: 10. The germline V gene encodes CDR1 SGHTA and CDR2 FQGNSA. The CDR3 region is CASSLLAGAPSPDTQYF. The CDR3 DNA reads as TGTGCCAGCAGCTTGCTAGCGGGGGCTCCTTCCCCAGATACGCAGTATTTT.

This rearrangement joins TRBV28 to TRBJ1-2; D remains unclear. V was pared by 5 bases and J by 11 bases, with 18 bases between. The CDR3 runs 13 residues. Germline CDR1 reads MDHEN; CDR2 reads SYDVKM. The CDR3 sequence is CASSTPAGSWYTF. CDR3 in DNA: TGTGCCAGCAGTACCCCCGCGGGATCGTGGTACACCTTC.

The chain links TRBV27 to TRBJ1-1; the match to TRBD1 covers 9 bases. The germline V gene has CDR1 MNHEY and CDR2 SMNVEV (reference sequence). Trimming took 4 bases from V and 6 from J; bases not matched to a gene: 6. This CDR3 is 14 amino acids long. DNA for the CDR3: TGTGCCAGCAGTTATCGGGACAGGGAGTCTGAAGCTTTCTTT. Translated: CASSYRDRESEAFF.

The CDR3 sequence: CASSATGLPRWELFF. The CDR3 nucleotides are TGTGCCAGCAGCGCCACGGGACTCCCTCGATGGGAGCTGTTTTTT. The chain carries TRBV9 and TRBJ2-2; D may be TRBD2 (6 bases). Germline CDR1 SGDLS, CDR2 YYNGEE. This CDR3 is 15 amino acids long. Trimming pared 3 bases from V and 9 bases from J, leaving 18 bases between.

This rearrangement joins TRBV3-1 (or the pseudogene TRBV3-2) to TRBJ2-7; 12 nucleotides align to TRBD2. With 5 bases clipped from V and 7 bases from J, the junction kept 6 bases outside the gene matches. From germline, CDR1 is LGHDT and CDR2 YNNKEL (reference sequence). This CDR3 comprises 14 residues. CDR3 bases: TGTGCCAGCAGCAGCCTAGCGGGGGGGTATGAGCAGTACTTC. This encodes CASSSLAGGYEQYF.

This clone came up once. The rearrangement uses TRBV7-9 and TRBJ1-4, with D maybe TRBD1 (6 bases). V lost 1 base and J 0 bases, leaving 18 bases between the germline ends. The CDR3 runs 19 residues. Per germline, CDR1 SEHNR and CDR2 FQNEAQ (reference sequence). The CDR3 loop is CASSLGVQGWGPTNEKLFF. The CDR3 DNA reads TGTGCCAGCAGCTTAGGCGTACAGGGTTGGGGGCCAACTAATGAAAAACTGTTTTTT.

This chain connects TRBV4-2 to TRBJ2-1, with 11 bases lining up with TRBD1. The V gene end was trimmed by 4 bases and the J gene end by 7 bases; junction bases not matched to a gene: 9. Germline-derived CDR1 and CDR2 are LGHNA and YNFKEQ. The CDR3 runs 16 residues. DNA of the CDR3: TGTGCCAGCAGCCGGTTCGGACAGGGGGCGAGGAATGAGCAGTTCTTC. It is translated as CASSRFGQGARNEQFF.

V gene TRBV3-1 (or the pseudogene TRBV3-2) combines with J gene TRBJ2-7; 8 nucleotides align to TRBD2. Germline CDR1 is LGHDT and CDR2 is YNNKEL (reference sequence). The V and J ends lost 5 bases and 6 bases, in that order; junction bases with no gene match: 6. There are 13 residues in the CDR3. Here the CDR3 reads CASSAGGDGEQYF. In DNA form, the CDR3 reads TGTGCCAGCAGCGCCGGGGGGGATGGCGAGCAGTACTTC.

Here the CDR3 reads CASKPGTDYGYTF. In DNA, the CDR3 is TGTGCCAGCAAACCCGGGACAGACTATGGCTACACCTTC. The V call is TRBV12-3 or TRBV12-4, the J call TRBJ1-2; TRBD1 matches at 7 bases. The CDR3 has 13 amino acids. V lost 7 bases to trimming and J lost 3 bases; unmatched junction nucleotides: 5.

This clone was counted once. The genes are TRBV11-1 and TRBJ1-1; 7 nucleotides match TRBD1. CDR1 and CDR2 (germline): SGHAT, FQDESV (reference sequence). V trimming: 6 bases; J trimming: 4 bases; junction bases outside the gene matches: 5. The CDR3 spans 13 residues. In DNA form, the CDR3 reads TGTGCCAGCAGGGGAACAGGGGTCACTGAAGCTTTCTTT. This sequence encodes CASRGTGVTEAFF.

The chain links TRBV6-5 to TRBJ1-1, with D perhaps TRBD1 (6 bases). Per the germline V gene, CDR1 is MNHEY and CDR2 is SVGAGI. Trimming cost V 7 bases and J 9 bases, with 18 bases left between them. This CDR3 is built from 13 residues. Here the CDR3 DNA reads TGTGCCAGCAACAACACCGTGGGGGCGAAAGCTTTCTTT. Its protein product is CASNNTVGAKAFF.

The chain joins TRBV6-5 to TRBJ1-2; 8 positions match TRBD1. Trimming took 7 bases from V and 7 from J; bases not matched to a gene: 8. CDR1 and CDR2 from the germline V gene are MNHEY and SVGAGI. The CDR3 has 13 residues. The CDR3 sequence: CASTRTGLVGYTF. CDR3 nucleotide sequence: TGTGCCAGCACCCGGACAGGGCTTGTTGGCTACACCTTC.

The chain recombines TRBV14 with TRBJ2-5, with 13 bases identical to TRBD2. This CDR3 comprises 17 residues. Germline trimming cut 1 base from V and 1 base from J; bases unmatched to any gene: 3. Germline values: CDR1 SGHDN, CDR2 FVKESK. CDR3 in DNA: TGTGCCAGCAGCCAAGTTGGGACTAGCGGGATCCAAGAGACCCAGTACTTC. Its protein product is CASSQVGTSGIQETQYF.

The chain employs TRBV11-2 and TRBJ1-5, with D perhaps matching TRBD1 (5 bases). The CDR3 extends over 15 amino acids. Germline V gene lookup returns CDR1 SGHAT and CDR2 FQNNGV. The ends were cut back, 3 bases at V and 1 base at J, with 10 bases in the middle. The CDR3, as DNA: TGTGCCAGCAGCTTCGGGGGTTGGAGCAATCAGCCCCAGCATTTT. It codes for CASSFGGWSNQPQHF.